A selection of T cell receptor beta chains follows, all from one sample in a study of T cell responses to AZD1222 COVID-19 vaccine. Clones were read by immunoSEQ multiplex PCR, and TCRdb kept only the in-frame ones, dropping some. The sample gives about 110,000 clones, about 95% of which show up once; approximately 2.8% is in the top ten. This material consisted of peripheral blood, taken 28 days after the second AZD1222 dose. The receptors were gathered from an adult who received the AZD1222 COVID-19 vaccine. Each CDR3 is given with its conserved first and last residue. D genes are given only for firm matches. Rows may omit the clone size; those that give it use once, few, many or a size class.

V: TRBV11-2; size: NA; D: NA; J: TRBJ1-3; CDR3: CASSLSRGASGNTIYF; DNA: TGTGCCAGCAGCTTATCAAGGGGTGCGTCTGGAAACACCATATATTTT
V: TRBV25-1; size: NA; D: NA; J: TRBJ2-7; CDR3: CASSEVGKGAYEQYF; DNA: TGTGCCAGCAGTGAGGTTGGGAAGGGGGCCTACGAGCAGTACTTC
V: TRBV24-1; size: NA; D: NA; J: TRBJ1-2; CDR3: CATEGEPGGYTF; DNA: TGTGCCACCGAGGGGGAGCCCGGTGGCTACACCTTC
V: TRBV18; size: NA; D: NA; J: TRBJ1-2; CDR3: CASSPTGAGYGYTF; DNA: TGTGCCAGCTCACCAACGGGGGCCGGCTATGGCTACACCTTC
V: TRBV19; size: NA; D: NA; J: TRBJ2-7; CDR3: CASSMKAGEYEQYF; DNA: TGTGCCAGTAGTATGAAGGCCGGAGAATACGAGCAGTACTTC
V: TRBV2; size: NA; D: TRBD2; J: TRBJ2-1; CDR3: CASTWIGAGGPIPLANEQFF; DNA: TGTGCCAGCACGTGGATAGGAGCGGGGGGGCCTATTCCTTTAGCCAATGAGCAGTTCTTC
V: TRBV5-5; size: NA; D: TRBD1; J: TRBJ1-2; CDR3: CASSLWTGVDTF; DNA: TGTGCCAGCAGCTTGTGGACAGGGGTGGACACCTTC
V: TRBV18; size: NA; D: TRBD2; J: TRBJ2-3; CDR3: CASSPPTGRADTQYF; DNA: TGTGCCAGCTCACCACCGACCGGGAGGGCAGATACGCAGTATTTT
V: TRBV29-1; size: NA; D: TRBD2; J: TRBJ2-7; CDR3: CSVEIVLAGSYEQYF; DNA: TGCAGCGTTGAAATTGTACTAGCGGGGTCCTACGAGCAGTACTTC
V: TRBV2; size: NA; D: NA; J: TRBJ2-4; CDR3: CASRKNREYLAKNIQYF; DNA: TGTGCCAGCAGGAAGAATAGGGAGTATCTAGCCAAAAACATTCAGTACTTC
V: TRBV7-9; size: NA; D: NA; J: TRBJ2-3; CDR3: CASSRASARTDTQYF; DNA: TGTGCCAGCAGCCGTGCGAGCGCTCGCACAGATACGCAGTATTTT
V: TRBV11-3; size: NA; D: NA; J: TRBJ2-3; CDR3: CASSLGLATDTQYF; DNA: TGTGCCAGCAGCTTAGGTTTAGCGACAGATACGCAGTATTTT
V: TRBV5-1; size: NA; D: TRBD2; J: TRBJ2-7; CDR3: CASSLGGASGTRYEQYF; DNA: TGCGCCAGCAGCTTGGGTGGAGCTAGCGGGACCCGCTACGAGCAGTACTTC
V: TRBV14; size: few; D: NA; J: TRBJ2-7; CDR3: CASSQVAGVDYEQYF; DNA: TGTGCCAGCAGCCAAGTGGCAGGGGTGGACTACGAGCAGTACTTC
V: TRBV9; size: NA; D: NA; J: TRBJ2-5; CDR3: CASSVAHKPGETQYF; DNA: TGTGCCAGCAGCGTAGCTCACAAACCGGGGGAGACCCAGTACTTC
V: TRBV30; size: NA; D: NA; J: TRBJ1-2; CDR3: CAWSVNGYGYTF; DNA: TGTGCCTGGAGTGTAAATGGGTATGGCTACACCTTC
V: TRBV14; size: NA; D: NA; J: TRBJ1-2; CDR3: CASSRDTGYGYTF; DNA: TGTGCCAGCAGCCGGGACACCGGGTATGGCTACACCTTC
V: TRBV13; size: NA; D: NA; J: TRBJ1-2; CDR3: CASSLRSRGAVDYGYTF; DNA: TGTGCCAGCAGCTTAAGATCCCGGGGGGCTGTCGACTATGGCTACACCTTC
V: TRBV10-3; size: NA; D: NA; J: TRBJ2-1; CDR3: CAISGPSGYNEQFF; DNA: TGTGCCATCAGTGGGCCAAGCGGTTACAATGAGCAGTTCTTC
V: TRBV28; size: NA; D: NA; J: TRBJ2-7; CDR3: CASTGGALGEQYF; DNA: TGTGCCAGCACTGGCGGGGCCCTCGGCGAGCAGTACTTC
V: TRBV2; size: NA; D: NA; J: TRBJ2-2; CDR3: CASSDQGTTGELFF; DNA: TGTGCCAGCAGTGATCAGGGAACAACCGGGGAGCTGTTTTTT
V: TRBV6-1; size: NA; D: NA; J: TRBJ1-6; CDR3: CASRNRVYDNSPLHF; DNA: TGTGCCAGCCGCAACAGGGTTTATGATAATTCACCCCTCCACTTT
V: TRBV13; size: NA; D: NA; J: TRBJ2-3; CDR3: CASSSRGQEGREDTQYF; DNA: TGTGCCAGCAGCTCGAGGGGGCAGGAGGGCCGGGAAGATACGCAGTATTTT
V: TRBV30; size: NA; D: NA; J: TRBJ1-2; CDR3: CAWSPGRRVNYGYTF; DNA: TGTGCCTGGAGTCCCGGACGGCGGGTTAACTATGGCTACACCTTC
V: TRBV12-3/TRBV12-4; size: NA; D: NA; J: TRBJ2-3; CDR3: CASSSLISHTQYF; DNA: TGTGCCAGCAGTTCCTTGATTAGCCATACGCAGTATTTT
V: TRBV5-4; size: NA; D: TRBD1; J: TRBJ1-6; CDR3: CASSLGQVNSPLHF; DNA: TGTGCCAGCAGCCTGGGACAGGTTAATTCACCCCTCCACTTT
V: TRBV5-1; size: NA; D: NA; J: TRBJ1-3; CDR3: CASSLWRGPGNTIYF; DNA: TGCGCCAGCAGCTTGTGGCGAGGGCCTGGAAACACCATATATTTT